A selection of T cell receptor beta chains follows, all from one sample in a study of patients and donors after allogeneic stem cell transplantation. TCRdb analysed the RT-PCR reads with MiXCR anew, one entry per CDR3 protein. The sample carries hundreds of thousands of distinct CDR3 sequences, around 16% recorded once. Sequenced material: blood, either unsorted or a sorted T cell fraction (not recorded which). Every receptor here comes from a human donor who was either an allogeneic HSCT recipient or a stem cell or donor lymphocyte infusion donor (not recorded which). It is not recorded whose cells these are; they may come from a transplant donor. The CDR3 runs from the conserved cysteine through the conserved F or W. The D gene is left open where the match is weak. Not all rows give a size; the values are once, few, many and, for expanded clones, a class.

j_call d_call clone_size v_call cdr3_aa cdr3_nt
TRBJ1-3 - - TRBV3-1 CASSQDPRGFGNTIYF TGTGCCAGCAGCCAAGATCCCCGAGGATTTGGAAACACCATATATTTT
TRBJ2-1 - - TRBV20-1 CSASSRNQKQFF TGCAGTGCTAGCTCGCGGAATCAAAAGCAGTTCTTC
TRBJ1-2 - - TRBV6-5 CASSSNKAGLSGYGYTF TGTGCCAGCAGTTCTAATAAAGCGGGCCTCTCGGGCTATGGCTACACCTTC
TRBJ2-5 TRBD2 few TRBV3-1 CASSPGLAGARETQYF TGTGCCAGCAGCCCAGGACTAGCGGGAGCAAGAGAGACCCAGTACTTC
TRBJ2-1 - - TRBV5-1 CASSDEVSYSYNEQFF TGCGCCAGCAGCGACGAAGTCTCCTACTCCTACAATGAGCAGTTCTTC
TRBJ1-1 TRBD1 many TRBV20-1 CSARAGGRGNTEAFF TGCAGTGCTAGAGCAGGGGGCAGAGGGAACACTGAAGCTTTCTTT
TRBJ2-2 TRBD2 few TRBV29-1 CSVDLGLSNTGELFF TGCAGCGTTGACTTGGGACTATCGAACACCGGGGAGCTGTTTTTT
TRBJ2-1 TRBD2 - TRBV20-1 CSAVKGLAVWNEQFF TGCAGTGCTGTTAAAGGACTAGCGGTTTGGAATGAGCAGTTCTTC
TRBJ2-5 TRBD2 few TRBV4-2 CASSQDSAGGGETQYF TGTGCCAGCAGCCAAGATTCCGCGGGAGGGGGAGAGACCCAGTACTTC
TRBJ2-1 TRBD1 - TRBV27 CASSLSGTGGAYNEQFF TGTGCCAGCAGTTTATCGGGGACAGGGGGCGCCTACAATGAGCAGTTCTTC
TRBJ1-2 TRBD1 - TRBV5-1 CASSDRTGGGFGYGYTF TGCGCCAGCAGCGACCGGACAGGGGGCGGTTTTGGCTATGGCTACACCTTC
TRBJ2-7 - - TRBV7-9 CASSLGDGYEQYF TGTGCCAGCAGCTTAGGAGACGGCTACGAGCAGTACTTC
TRBJ2-7 - - TRBV20-1 CSVTRDWPFGSSYEQYF TGCAGTGTCACCCGGGACTGGCCTTTTGGATCAAGCTACGAGCAGTACTTC
TRBJ2-4 TRBD2 - TRBV30 CAWTSGSKNIQYF TGTGCCTGGACTAGCGGATCCAAAAACATTCAGTACTTC
TRBJ1-2 - many TRBV6-2/TRBV6-3 CASRRTANYGYTF TGTGCCAGCAGAAGGACAGCGAACTATGGCTACACCTTC
TRBJ2-1 TRBD2 - TRBV5-1 CASSLRLAGGYNEQFF TGCGCCAGCAGCTTACGCCTAGCGGGGGGTTACAATGAGCAGTTCTTC
TRBJ1-1 - many TRBV15 CATSATAMNTEAFF TGTGCCACCAGCGCCACAGCCATGAACACTGAAGCTTTCTTT
TRBJ1-1 - - TRBV2 CASSERWDTEAFF TGTGCCAGCAGTGAACGGTGGGACACTGAAGCTTTCTTT